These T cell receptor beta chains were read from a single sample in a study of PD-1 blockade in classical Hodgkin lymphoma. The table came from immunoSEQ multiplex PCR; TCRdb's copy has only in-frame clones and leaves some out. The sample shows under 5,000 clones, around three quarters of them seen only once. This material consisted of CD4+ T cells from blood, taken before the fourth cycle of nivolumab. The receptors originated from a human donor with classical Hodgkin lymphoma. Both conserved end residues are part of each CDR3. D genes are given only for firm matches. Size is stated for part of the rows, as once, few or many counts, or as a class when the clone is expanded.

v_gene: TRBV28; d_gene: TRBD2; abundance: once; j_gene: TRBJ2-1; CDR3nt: TGTGCCAGCAGGGGAGGGAGGCTAACCCGATACAATGAGCAGTTCTTC; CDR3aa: CASRGGRLTRYNEQFF
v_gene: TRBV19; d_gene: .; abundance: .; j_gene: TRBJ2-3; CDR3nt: TGTGCCAGTAGATTTGATCCGGCAGATACGCAGTATTTT; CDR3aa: CASRFDPADTQYF
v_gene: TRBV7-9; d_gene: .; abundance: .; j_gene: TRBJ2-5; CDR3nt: TGTGCCAGCAGCCCGGCCGTGGAGACCCAGTACTTC; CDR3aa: CASSPAVETQYF
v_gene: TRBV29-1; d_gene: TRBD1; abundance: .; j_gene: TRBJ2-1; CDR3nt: TGCAGCGCGACAGGGAGCTCCTACAATGAGCAGTTCTTC; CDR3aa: CSATGSSYNEQFF
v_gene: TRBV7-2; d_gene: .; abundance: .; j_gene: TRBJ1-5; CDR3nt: TGTGCCAGCAGCTTAACGAGCGGGAGGGTTGGTCAGCCCCAGCATTTT; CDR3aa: CASSLTSGRVGQPQHF
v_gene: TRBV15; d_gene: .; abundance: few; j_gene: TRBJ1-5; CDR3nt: TGTGCCACCAGCGGCGGTTTGACTCGATACAATCAGCCCCAGCATTTT; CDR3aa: CATSGGLTRYNQPQHF
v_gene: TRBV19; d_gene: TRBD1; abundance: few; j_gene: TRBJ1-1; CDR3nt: TGTGCCAGTAGCTCCCCCCGACAGGGGCTTCGAAAAAGGGGAATGAACACTGAAGCTTTCTTT; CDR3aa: CASSSPRQGLRKRGMNTEAFF
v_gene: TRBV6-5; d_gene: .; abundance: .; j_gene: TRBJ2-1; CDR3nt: TGTGCCAGCAGTCGGCTACCGGGCTCGTACAATGAGCAGTTCTTC; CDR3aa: CASSRLPGSYNEQFF
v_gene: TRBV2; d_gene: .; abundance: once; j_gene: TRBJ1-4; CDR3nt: TGTGCCAGCGGCCCCGTCCTGGGAACTAATGAAAAACTGTTTTTT; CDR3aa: CASGPVLGTNEKLFF
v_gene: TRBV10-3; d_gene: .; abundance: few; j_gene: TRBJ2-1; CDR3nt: TGTGCCATCAGTGGGGCCCCGACTAGTTCCGCTCTCTTC; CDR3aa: CAISGAPTSSALF
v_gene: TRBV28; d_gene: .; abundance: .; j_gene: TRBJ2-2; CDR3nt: TGTGCCAGCAGTTCTCTCACCGGGGAGCTGTTTTTT; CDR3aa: CASSSLTGELFF
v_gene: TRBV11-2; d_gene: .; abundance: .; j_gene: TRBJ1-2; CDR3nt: TGTGCCAGCAGCTCTCTGAGGGGCTCCTATGGCTACACCTTC; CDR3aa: CASSSLRGSYGYTF
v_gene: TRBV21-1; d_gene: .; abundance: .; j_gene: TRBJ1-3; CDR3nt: TGTGCCAGGGGGAGCCCCGTCTCTGGAAACACCATATATTTT; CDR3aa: CARGSPVSGNTIYF
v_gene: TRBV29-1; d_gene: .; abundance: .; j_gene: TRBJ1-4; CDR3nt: TGCAGCGTTGGCTGGGGAGGTGAAAAACTGTTTTTT; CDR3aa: CSVGWGGEKLFF
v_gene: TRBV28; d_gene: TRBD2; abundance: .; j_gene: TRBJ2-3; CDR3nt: TGTGCCAGCGGGGGTAGCGGGGGCGGGACGCAGTATTTT; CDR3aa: CASGGSGGGTQYF
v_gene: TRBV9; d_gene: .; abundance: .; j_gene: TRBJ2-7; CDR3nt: TGTGCCAGCAGCGTAGGGCGGGGTTCCTACGAGCAGTACTTC; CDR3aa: CASSVGRGSYEQYF
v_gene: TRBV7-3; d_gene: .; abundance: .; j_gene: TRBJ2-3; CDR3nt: TGTGCCAGCAGCTTAACCGGCCAGTCGGCAGATACGCAGTATTTT; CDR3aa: CASSLTGQSADTQYF
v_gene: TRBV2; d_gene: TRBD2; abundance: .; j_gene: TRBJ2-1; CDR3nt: TGTGCCAGCAGTCCTAGGGCGGGGGGAGGCGATGAGCAGTTCTTC; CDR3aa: CASSPRAGGGDEQFF
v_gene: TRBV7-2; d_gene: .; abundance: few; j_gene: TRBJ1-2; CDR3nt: TGTGCCAGCAGCCCGCTCGAGCGTGTGGGCTACACCTTC; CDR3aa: CASSPLERVGYTF
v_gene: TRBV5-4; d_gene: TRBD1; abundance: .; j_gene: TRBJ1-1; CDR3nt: TGTGCCAGCAGCTACCAGGGGGGGGGCGCTGAAGCTTTCTTT; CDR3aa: CASSYQGGGAEAFF
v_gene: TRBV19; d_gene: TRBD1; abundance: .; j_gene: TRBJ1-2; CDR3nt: TGTGCCAGTACCGGACAGGGGTGGAAAATGAGCTACACCTTC; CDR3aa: CASTGQGWKMSYTF
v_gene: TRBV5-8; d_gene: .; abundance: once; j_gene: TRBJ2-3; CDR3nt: TGTGCCAGCAGCTTTCTCTCCGGGACACCAAGCACAGATACGCAGTATTTT; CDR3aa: CASSFLSGTPSTDTQYF
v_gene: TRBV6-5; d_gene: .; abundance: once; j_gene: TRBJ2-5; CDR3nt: TGTGCCAGCAGTTACTCACAGGCCCCCACGACCCAGTACTTC; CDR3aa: CASSYSQAPTTQYF
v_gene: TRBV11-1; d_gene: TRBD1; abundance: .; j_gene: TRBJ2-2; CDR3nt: TGTGCCAGCCGTGACAGGGGCCCCGGGGAGCTGTTTTTT; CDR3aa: CASRDRGPGELFF
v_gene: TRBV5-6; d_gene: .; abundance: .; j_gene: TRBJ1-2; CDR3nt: TGTGCCAGCAGCTTAGAGATTCGGACAGACTATGGCTACACCTTC; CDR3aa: CASSLEIRTDYGYTF